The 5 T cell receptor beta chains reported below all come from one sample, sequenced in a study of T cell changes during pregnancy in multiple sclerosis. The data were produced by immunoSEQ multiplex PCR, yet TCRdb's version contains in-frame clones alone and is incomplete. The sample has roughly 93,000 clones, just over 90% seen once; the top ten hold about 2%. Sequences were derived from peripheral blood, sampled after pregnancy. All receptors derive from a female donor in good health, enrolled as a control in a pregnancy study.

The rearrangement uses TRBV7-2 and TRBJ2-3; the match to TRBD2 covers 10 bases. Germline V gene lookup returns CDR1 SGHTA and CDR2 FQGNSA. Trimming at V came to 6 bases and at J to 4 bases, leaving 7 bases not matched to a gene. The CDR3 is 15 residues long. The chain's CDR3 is CASRKAGTSADTQYF. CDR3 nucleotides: TGTGCCAGCAGAAAAGCGGGGACTAGCGCAGATACGCAGTATTTT. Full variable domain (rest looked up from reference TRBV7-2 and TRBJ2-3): GAGVSQSPSNKVTEKGKDVELRCDPISGHTALYWYRQSLGQGLEFLIYFQGNSAPDKSGLPSDRFSAERTGGSVSTLTIQRTQQEDSAVYLCASRKAGTSADTQYFGPGTRLTVL.

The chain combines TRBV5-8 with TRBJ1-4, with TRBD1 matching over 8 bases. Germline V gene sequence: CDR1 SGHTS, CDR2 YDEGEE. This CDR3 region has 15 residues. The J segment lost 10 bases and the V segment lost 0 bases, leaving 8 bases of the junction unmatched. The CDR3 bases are TGTGCCAGCAGCTTGGAGGCAGGGGGCGGGAGAAAACTGTTTTTT. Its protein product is CASSLEAGGGRKLFF. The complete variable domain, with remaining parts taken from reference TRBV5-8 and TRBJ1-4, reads EAGVTQSPTHLIKTRGQQATLRCSPISGHTSVYWYQQALGLGLQFLLWYDEGEERNRGNFPPRFSGRQFPNYSSELNVNALELEDSALYLCASSLEAGGGRKLFFGSGTQLSVL.

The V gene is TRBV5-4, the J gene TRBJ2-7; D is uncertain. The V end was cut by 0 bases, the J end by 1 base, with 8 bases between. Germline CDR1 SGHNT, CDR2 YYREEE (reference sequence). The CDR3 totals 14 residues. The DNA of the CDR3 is TGTGCCAGCAGCTTGGAGCAAGCGTCCTACGAGCAGTACTTC. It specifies CASSLEQASYEQYF.

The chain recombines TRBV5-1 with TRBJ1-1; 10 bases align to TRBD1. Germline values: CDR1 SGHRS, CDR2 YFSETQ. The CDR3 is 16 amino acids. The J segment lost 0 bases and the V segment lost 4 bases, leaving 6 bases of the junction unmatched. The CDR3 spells CASSPGTGEMNTEAFF. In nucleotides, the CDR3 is TGCGCCAGCAGCCCCGGGACAGGGGAGATGAACACTGAAGCTTTCTTT.

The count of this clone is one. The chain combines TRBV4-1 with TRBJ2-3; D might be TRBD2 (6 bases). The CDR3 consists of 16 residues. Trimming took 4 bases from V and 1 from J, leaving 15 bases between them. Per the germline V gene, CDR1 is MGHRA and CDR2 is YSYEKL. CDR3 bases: TGCGCCAGCAGCCTCCCGTTACTAGCCCGCACAGATACGCAGTATTTT. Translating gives CASSLPLLARTDTQYF.